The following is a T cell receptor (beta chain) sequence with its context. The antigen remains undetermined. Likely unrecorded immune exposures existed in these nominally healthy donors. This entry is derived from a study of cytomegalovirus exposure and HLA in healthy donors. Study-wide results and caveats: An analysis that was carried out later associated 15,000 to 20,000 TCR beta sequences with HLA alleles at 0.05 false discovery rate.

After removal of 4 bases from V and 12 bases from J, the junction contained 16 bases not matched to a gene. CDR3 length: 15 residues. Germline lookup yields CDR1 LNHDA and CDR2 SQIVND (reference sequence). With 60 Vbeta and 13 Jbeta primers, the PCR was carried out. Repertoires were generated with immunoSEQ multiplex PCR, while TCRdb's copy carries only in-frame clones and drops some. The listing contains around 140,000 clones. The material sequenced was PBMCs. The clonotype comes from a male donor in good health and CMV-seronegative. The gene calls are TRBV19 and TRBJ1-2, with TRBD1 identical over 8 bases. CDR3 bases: TGTGCCAGTAGTACTACCCCCGGACAGGGCGTAGACGACACCTTC. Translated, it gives CASSTTPGQGVDDTF.